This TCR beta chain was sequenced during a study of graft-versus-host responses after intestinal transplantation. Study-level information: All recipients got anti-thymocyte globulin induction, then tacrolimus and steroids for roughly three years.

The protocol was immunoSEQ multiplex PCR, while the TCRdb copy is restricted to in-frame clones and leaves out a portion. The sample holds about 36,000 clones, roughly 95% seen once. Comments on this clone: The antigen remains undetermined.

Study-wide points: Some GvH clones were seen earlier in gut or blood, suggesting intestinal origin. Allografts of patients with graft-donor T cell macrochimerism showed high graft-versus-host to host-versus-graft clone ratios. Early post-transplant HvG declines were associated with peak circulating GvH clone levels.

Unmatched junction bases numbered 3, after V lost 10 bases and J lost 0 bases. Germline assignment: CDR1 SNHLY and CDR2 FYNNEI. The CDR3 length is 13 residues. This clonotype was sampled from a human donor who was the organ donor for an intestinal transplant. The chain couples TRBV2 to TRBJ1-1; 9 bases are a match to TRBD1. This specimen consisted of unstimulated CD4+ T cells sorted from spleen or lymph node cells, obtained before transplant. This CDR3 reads CAINRGLNTEAFF. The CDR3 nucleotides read TGTGCCATCAACAGGGGGCTGAACACTGAAGCTTTCTTT.